What follows are 19 T cell receptor beta chains derived from one specimen sequenced in a study of shared clonotypes between healthy human individuals. The method was immunoSEQ multiplex PCR; TCRdb's version includes in-frame clones alone and lacks a portion of them. This sample carries about 560,000 clones, around three quarters of them seen once, and the ten largest clones take 9.5% to 15%. Material for sequencing was PBMCs. The receptors were sampled from a woman aged 40 to 50 in good health. Some clones in this sample may be carry-over from other donors' samples.

The gene calls are TRBV9 and TRBJ2-1, with a weak D call TRBD1 (6 bases). Trimming shortened V by 3 bases and J by 2 bases, and 12 bases separated the two germline ends. The CDR3 extends over 15 amino acids. Germline-derived CDR1 and CDR2 are SGDLS and YYNGEE. The CDR3 is CASSEQGTPYNEQFF. The CDR3 DNA reads as TGTGCCAGCAGCGAACAGGGAACCCCCTACAATGAGCAGTTCTTC.

The chain couples TRBV28 to TRBJ2-7; D is perhaps TRBD1 (6 bases). From germline, CDR1 is MDHEN and CDR2 SYDVKM. The CDR3 spans 14 residues. The V and J ends lost 3 bases and 2 bases respectively, with 11 bases between them. Here the CDR3 DNA reads TGTGCCAGCAGTTTCCTCAGGGGCCCCTACGAGCAGTACTTC. Translated, it gives CASSFLRGPYEQYF.

The genes are TRBV2 and TRBJ1-1; D is ambiguous. Germline values: CDR1 SNHLY, CDR2 FYNNEI. The CDR3 runs to 16 residues. V lost 5 bases, J lost 1 base, and 17 bases lay in between. The CDR3 reads CASSRQGGGSNTEAFF. The CDR3 DNA follows: TGTGCCAGCAGTCGTCAAGGAGGAGGGTCGAACACTGAAGCTTTCTTT.

Turning to this clone: At one end the junction does not follow the germline gene, possibly because of a read error. The chain recombines TRBV29-1 with TRBJ2-1, with TRBD2 matching 9 bases. Germline V gene lookup returns CDR1 SQVTM and CDR2 ANQGSEA. This CDR3 is built from 16 residues. This CDR3 reads CSVEEVSGSGYTEQFF. DNA for the CDR3: TGCAGCGTTGAAGAGGTTAGCGGGAGCGGGTACACTGAGCAGTTCTTC.

A few counts support this clone. The gene calls are TRBV11-2 and TRBJ1-2; perhaps TRBD1 as D (6 bases). Trimming pared 4 bases from V and 0 bases from J, leaving 15 bases between. CDR1 and CDR2 (germline): SGHAT, FQNNGV. The CDR3 covers 16 residues. DNA of the CDR3: TGTGCCAGCAGCTCCTCCCAGGGGATATCTAACTATGGCTACACCTTC. Translation: CASSSSQGISNYGYTF.

This clone was picked up a small number of times. Here the CDR3 reads CATGTGNTEAFF. In DNA, the CDR3 is TGTGCCACGGGGACAGGGAACACTGAAGCTTTCTTT. The rearrangement uses TRBV10-3 and TRBJ1-1, with 8 bases lining up with TRBD1. Germline loops: CDR1 ENHRY, CDR2 SYGVKD. The V and J ends lost 10 bases and 1 base, in that order; junction bases with no gene match: 2. This CDR3 region has 12 residues.

The V call is TRBV6-6, the J call TRBJ2-5; 10 bases fit TRBD2. The last part of the DNA fits TRBJ2-7 better; the J call may be wrong. CDR1 MNHNY and CDR2 SVGAGI come from the germline V gene (reference sequence). CDR3 length: 12 amino acids. In DNA form, the CDR3 reads TGTGCCAGCAGAGCGGGAGGGAACGAGCAGTACTTC. Protein sequence: CASRAGGNEQYF.

The V gene is TRBV4-3, the J gene TRBJ1-1, with D hard to call. Between the trimmed V and J ends, which lost 1 base and 1 base, there was a span of 19 bases. CDR1 and CDR2 (germline): LGHNA, YSLEER. This CDR3 contains 18 residues. CDR3 nucleotides: TGCGCCAGCAGCCAAGCGGGCCCTCCCCGCTGGGGGAACACTGAAGCTTTCTTT. It encodes CASSQAGPPRWGNTEAFF.

The V call is TRBV11-2, the J call TRBJ1-1, with D perhaps TRBD1 (6 bases). Trimming took off 5 bases at V and 4 bases at J, with 14 bases between the two ends. Germline V gives CDR1 SGHAT, CDR2 FQNNGV. CDR3 length equals 14 residues. In DNA, the CDR3 is TGTGCCAGCAGCCGGGGGGCAGGTTCCACTGAAGCTTTCTTT. Protein: CASSRGAGSTEAFF.

This clone has just a few counts. This chain connects TRBV28 to TRBJ1-2, with TRBD1 identical over 9 bases. V was clipped by 5 bases and J by 5 bases; unmatched bases: 6. Looked up from germline, CDR1 is MDHEN and CDR2 is SYDVKM. The CDR3 loop spans 14 amino acids. DNA for the CDR3: TGTGCCAGCAGTAAACAGGGGGCGCGTTATGGCTACACCTTC. This codes for CASSKQGARYGYTF.

The chain uses TRBV9 and TRBJ2-5, with TRBD2 identical over 8 bases. The CDR3 has 16 residues. V was clipped by 0 bases and J by 1 base; unmatched bases: 5. CDR1 and CDR2 (germline): SGDLS, YYNGEE. This chain's CDR3 is CASSVGPSGFQETQYF. The CDR3 nucleotides read TGTGCCAGCAGCGTAGGGCCTAGCGGGTTCCAAGAGACCCAGTACTTC.

This chain connects TRBV4-3 to TRBJ2-1, with 8 bases lining up with TRBD2. This CDR3 region has 16 residues. The germline V gene has CDR1 LGHNA and CDR2 YSLEER. Trimming at V came to 2 bases and at J to 2 bases, leaving 5 bases not matched to a gene. The CDR3 loop is CASSQSPGLAYNEQFF. The CDR3, as DNA: TGCGCCAGCAGCCAATCACCGGGACTAGCCTACAATGAGCAGTTCTTC.

This sequence joins TRBV20-1 and TRBJ2-7, with D hard to call. The CDR3 totals 11 residues. V lost 8 bases to trimming and J lost 2 bases, with 10 bases between them. The germline CDR1 and CDR2 sequences are DFQATT and SNEGSKA (reference sequence). The CDR3 here is CSSSGPYEQYF. As DNA, the CDR3 is TGCAGTTCCTCCGGGCCCTACGAGCAGTACTTC.

The chain recombines TRBV5-4 with TRBJ2-7; 7 positions agree with TRBD1. Germline V lookup: CDR1 SGHNT, CDR2 YYREEE (reference sequence). Trimming removed 1 base from V and 3 bases from J; junction bases left unmatched: 7. This CDR3 is 15 amino acids long. The CDR3 coding sequence is TGTGCCAGCAGCTTGCCCCGGACAGGAGACTACGAGCAGTACTTC. This codes for CASSLPRTGDYEQYF.

The rearrangement joins TRBV7-9 to TRBJ2-1, with TRBD2 matching over 8 bases. The length of the CDR3 is 15 residues. V shed 3 bases, J shed 2 bases, and the junction held 3 bases outside the gene matches. The germline CDR1 and CDR2 sequences are SEHNR and FQNEAQ (reference sequence). Here the CDR3 reads CASSFRLATYNEQFF. CDR3 in DNA: TGTGCCAGCAGCTTCAGACTAGCGACCTACAATGAGCAGTTCTTC.

The rearrangement uses TRBV7-8 and TRBJ1-5; perhaps TRBD1 as D (6 bases). The V end was cut by 1 base, the J end by 7 bases, with 14 bases between. Germline assignment: CDR1 SGHVS and CDR2 FQNEAQ. The CDR3 contains 15 residues. The CDR3: CASSLGRGSGQPQHF. DNA of the CDR3: TGTGCCAGCAGCTTAGGAAGGGGGTCGGGACAGCCCCAGCATTTT.

With regard to this clone: A read error may explain this, as a much larger clone is one base away. In DNA form, the CDR3 reads TGTGCCAGCAGCTTAGATGGCAGGGGGCTTGGAAACACCATATATTTT. Translated: CASSLDGRGLGNTIYF. The chain couples TRBV7-8 to TRBJ1-3; 8 bases are shared with TRBD1. The CDR3 runs 16 residues. The J segment lost 3 bases and the V segment lost 1 base, leaving 5 bases of the junction unmatched. CDR1 SGHVS and CDR2 FQNEAQ come from the germline V gene.

The chain combines TRBV28 with TRBJ2-7; TRBD2 might be the D (5 bases). CDR3 length: 14 residues. V was clipped by 2 bases and J by 2 bases, with 10 bases between them. Germline V lookup: CDR1 MDHEN, CDR2 SYDVKM. In nucleotides, the CDR3 is TGTGCCAGCAGTTTAAGACGCGGGCCCTACGAGCAGTACTTC. Amino acid sequence: CASSLRRGPYEQYF. The whole variable domain, remainder taken from reference TRBV28 and TRBJ2-7, is DVKVTQSSRYLVKRTGEKVFLECVQDMDHENMFWYRQDPGLGLRLIYFSYDVKMKEKGDIPEGYSVSREKKERFSLILESASTNQTSMYLCASSLRRGPYEQYFGPGTRLTVT.

This clone was seen ten or more times. V gene TRBV6-4 combines with J gene TRBJ2-7, with 9 nucleotides matching TRBD2. This CDR3 is built from 14 residues. CDR1 is MRHNA and CDR2 is SNTAGT in the germline V gene. V gave up 8 bases and J gave up 3 bases; unmatched junction bases: 8. Here the CDR3 DNA reads TGTGCCAGCTCTATTTCAGCGGGAGGCTACGAGCAGTACTTC. It yields the protein CASSISAGGYEQYF.